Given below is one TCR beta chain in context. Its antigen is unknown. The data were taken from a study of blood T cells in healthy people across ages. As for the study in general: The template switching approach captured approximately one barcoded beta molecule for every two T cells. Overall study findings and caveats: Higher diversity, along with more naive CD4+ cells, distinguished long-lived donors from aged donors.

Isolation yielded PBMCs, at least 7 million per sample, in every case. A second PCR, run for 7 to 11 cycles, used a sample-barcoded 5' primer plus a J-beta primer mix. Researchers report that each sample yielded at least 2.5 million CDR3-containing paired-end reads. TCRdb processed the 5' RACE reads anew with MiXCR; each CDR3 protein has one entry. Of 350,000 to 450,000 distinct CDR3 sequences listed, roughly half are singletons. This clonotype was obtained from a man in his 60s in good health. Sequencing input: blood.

CDR3 coding DNA: TGTGCCAGCAGCCTTTCTGCAGGTTTCCAATACGAGCAGTACTTC. Its translation: CASSLSAGFQYEQYF. The gene calls are TRBV14 and TRBJ2-7; D gene unclear. Germline values: CDR1 SGHDN, CDR2 FVKESK. The CDR3 has 15 amino acids. Trimming took off 4 bases at V and 4 bases at J, with 17 bases between the two ends.